The 22 T cell receptor beta chains listed next were all sequenced from one sample in a study of shared clonotypes between healthy human individuals. TCRdb's table, derived via immunoSEQ multiplex PCR, lists solely in-frame clones and lacks some. The sample consists of under 2,500,000 clones, almost 96% of them appearing once. What was sequenced was naive CD4+ T cells sorted from blood. Specified subset: CD45RA+ positively selected. The source is a man between 18 and 29 years old in good health.

Regarding this clone: The sample contains more than one DNA sequence encoding this CDR3. CDR3 nucleotides: TGTGCCAGCAGTTACGGGAACTCTGGAAACACCATATATTTT. This translates into CASSYGNSGNTIYF. V gene TRBV6-5 combines with J gene TRBJ1-3; D is ambiguous. V was cut by 2 bases and J by 0 bases, with 5 bases left in between. Germline lookup yields CDR1 MNHEY and CDR2 SVGAGI. The CDR3 extends over 14 amino acids.

This clone is a singleton in its sample. The chain links TRBV7-2 to TRBJ2-2, with 9 bases aligning to TRBD2. Trimming removed 5 bases from V and 3 bases from J; junction bases left unmatched: 13. The germline CDR1 and CDR2 sequences are SGHTA and FQGNSA. The CDR3 loop spans 18 amino acids. The CDR3 here is CASSPRGSGSSYTGELFF. The CDR3 DNA follows: TGTGCCAGCAGCCCCCGGGGTAGCGGGAGTTCGTACACCGGGGAGCTGTTTTTT.

The V call is TRBV4-1, the J call TRBJ2-7; D gene unclear. The CDR3 is 13 amino acids. CDR1 and CDR2 from the germline V gene are MGHRA and YSYEKL. Trimming took 4 bases from V and 6 from J, leaving 13 bases between them. The CDR3, as DNA: TGCGCCAGCAGCCGGCTCGCAAGTGGCGAGCAGTACTTC. Translation gives CASSRLASGEQYF.

The count of this clone is one. The chain combines TRBV7-2 with TRBJ1-5; D uncertain. V dropped 4 bases and J dropped 0 bases, with 16 bases sitting between them. This CDR3 has 17 amino acids. From germline, CDR1 is SGHTA and CDR2 FQGNSA. The CDR3 DNA is TGTGCCAGCAGCTCAATGTTGGGTTTGGGTAGCAATCAGCCCCAGCATTTT. Encoded protein: CASSSMLGLGSNQPQHF.

The V call is TRBV10-2, the J call TRBJ1-2; no reliable D call. Germline lookup yields CDR1 WSHSY and CDR2 SAAADI. CDR3 length equals 14 residues. The ends were cut back, 8 bases at V and 4 bases at J, with 17 bases in the middle. CDR3 nucleotide sequence: TGCGCCAGCCGTCGCGCAGGCAAATCCTATGGCTACACCTTC. As protein: CASRRAGKSYGYTF.

This chain connects TRBV9 to TRBJ2-3; 9 nucleotides match TRBD1. The CDR3 spans 19 residues. J gave up 2 bases and V 2 bases, and 15 bases lay outside the gene matches. In germline, CDR1 is SGDLS, CDR2 YYNGEE. The CDR3 loop is CASSVRPTGGQTFTDTQYF. The CDR3 coding sequence is TGTGCCAGCAGCGTCAGACCCACAGGGGGCCAGACCTTCACAGATACGCAGTATTTT.

The J gene is TRBJ2-7, the V gene TRBV5-1, with 9 nucleotides matching TRBD1. This CDR3 has 15 amino acids. The germline V gene has CDR1 SGHRS and CDR2 YFSETQ. J gave up 4 bases and V 4 bases, and 9 bases lay outside the gene matches. The CDR3 region has the DNA TGCGCCAGCAGCCCCGCCGGACAGGGGCCTTACGAGCAGTACTTC. Protein product: CASSPAGQGPYEQYF.

This clone came up once. The rearrangement joins TRBV27 to TRBJ1-2; D possibly corresponds to TRBD1 (5 bases). Germline V gene data show CDR1 as MNHEY and CDR2 as SMNVEV (reference sequence). V lost 6 bases, J lost 0 bases, and 14 bases lay in between. The CDR3 has 15 amino acids. The DNA of the CDR3 is TGTGCCAGCAGAACTGGGCGGGGACCTAACTATGGCTACACCTTC. Its translation: CASRTGRGPNYGYTF.

The V and J genes are TRBV11-3 and TRBJ2-1; either TRBD1 or TRBD2 may supply D (5 bases each). The CDR3 is 14 amino acids. The germline gives CDR1 SGHNT, CDR2 YENEEA. Trimming removed 1 base at V and 8 bases at J, with 12 bases between. The CDR3 reads CASSLGGDVHEQFF. The CDR3, as DNA: TGTGCCAGCAGCTTAGGAGGGGATGTACATGAGCAGTTCTTC. The full variable domain, rest sourced from reference TRBV11-3 and TRBJ2-1, is EAGVVQSPRYKIIEKKQPVAFWCNPISGHNTLYWYLQNLGQGPELLIRYENEEAVDDSQLPKDRFSAERLKGVDSTLKIQPAELGDSAVYLCASSLGGDVHEQFFGPGTRLTVL.

The genes are TRBV6-1 and TRBJ2-5, with D possibly TRBD1 on 7 matching bases. This CDR3 region has 14 residues. V was clipped by 6 bases and J by 5 bases, with 16 bases between them. Germline V lookup: CDR1 MNHNS, CDR2 SASEGT. CDR3 residues: CASRLRGAGETQYF. The CDR3 DNA sequence: TGTGCCAGCAGACTCAGGGGGGCAGGGGAGACCCAGTACTTC.

This clone showed up just once. The J gene is TRBJ2-5, the V gene TRBV5-4; no firm D call. Germline V CDR1 and CDR2: SGHNT, YYREEE (reference sequence). The ends were cut back, 2 bases at V and 1 base at J, with 6 bases in the middle. The CDR3 consists of 13 residues. In nucleotides, the CDR3 is TGTGCCAGCAGCTTTCAGGCCCAAGAGACCCAGTACTTC. It encodes CASSFQAQETQYF.

The chain links TRBV7-9 to TRBJ1-2; D is unclear. V was pared by 1 base and J by 4 bases, with 7 bases between. The CDR3 length is 13 residues. Germline V CDR1 and CDR2: SEHNR, FQNEAQ (reference sequence). The CDR3: CASSLGIGYGYTF. The DNA of the CDR3 is TGTGCCAGCAGCTTAGGGATTGGCTATGGCTACACCTTC.

This clone was observed a handful of times. The sample carries other DNA sequences with the same CDR3. The rearrangement links TRBV7-2 to TRBJ2-7, with TRBD1 matching over 9 bases. Germline CDR1 reads SGHTA; CDR2 reads FQGNSA. J was trimmed by 3 bases and V by 5 bases; bases with no gene match: 2. There are 13 residues in the CDR3. CDR3 nucleotide sequence: TGTGCCAGCAGCAGGGACAGGGACTACGAGCAGTACTTC. Translation gives CASSRDRDYEQYF. The full variable domain, in which reference TRBV7-2 and TRBJ2-7 provide the parts outside the CDR3, is GAGVSQSPSNKVTEKGKDVELRCDPISGHTALYWYRQSLGQGLEFLIYFQGNSAPDKSGLPSDRFSAERTGGSVSTLTIQRTQQEDSAVYLCASSRDRDYEQYFGPGTRLTVT.

The V gene is TRBV4-1, the J gene TRBJ2-3, with 7 positions matching TRBD2. The germline gives CDR1 MGHRA, CDR2 YSYEKL. This CDR3 has 15 amino acids. V was pared by 1 base and J by 4 bases, with 5 bases of the junction left unmatched. Written as DNA, the CDR3 is TGCGCCAGCAGCCAAGGGCCGGGGGGACCAGATACGCAGTATTTT. Protein product: CASSQGPGGPDTQYF.

This sequence joins TRBV5-4 and TRBJ1-3; D perhaps matches TRBD1 (6 bases). The germline V gene encodes CDR1 SGHNT and CDR2 YYREEE (reference sequence). Trimming removed 4 bases from V and 0 bases from J, with 11 bases in between. The CDR3 consists of 15 residues. The CDR3 bases are TGTGCCAGCAGCAGCACAGGGCTCTCTGGAAACACCATATATTTT. This gives the protein CASSSTGLSGNTIYF. Using reference TRBV5-4 and TRBJ1-3 for the parts outside the CDR3, the full variable domain is ETGVTQSPTHLIKTRGQQVTLRCSSQSGHNTVSWYQQALGQGPQFIFQYYREEENGRGNFPPRFSGLQFPNYSSELNVNALELDDSALYLCASSSTGLSGNTIYFGEGSWLTVV.

CDR3 region: CASSALTANTEAFF. In DNA, the CDR3 is TGCGCCAGCAGCGCGCTGACTGCGAACACTGAAGCTTTCTTT. This chain links TRBV5-1 with TRBJ1-1; D unclear. This CDR3 has 14 residues. Trimming removed 4 bases from V and 1 base from J, with 11 bases in between. Germline lookup yields CDR1 SGHRS and CDR2 YFSETQ.

The chain joins TRBV10-3 to TRBJ2-1; 11 bases align to TRBD1. Looked up from germline, CDR1 is ENHRY and CDR2 is SYGVKD. V lost 7 bases and J lost 5; bases outside the gene matches: 10. This CDR3 region has 16 residues. The CDR3 sequence: CAITAGTGGTNNEQFF. The CDR3 DNA reads as TGTGCCATCACTGCGGGGACAGGGGGTACCAACAATGAGCAGTTCTTC.

This chain joins TRBV27 and TRBJ2-7; D remains ambiguous. The CDR3 extends over 14 amino acids. Per the germline V gene, CDR1 is MNHEY and CDR2 is SMNVEV (reference sequence). V lost 5 bases and J lost 2, with 13 bases in between. CDR3 amino acids: CASSARARTYEQYF. The CDR3 region has the DNA TGTGCCAGCAGTGCACGGGCCAGGACCTACGAGCAGTACTTC.

A word on this clone: At the DNA level, this CDR3 is encoded by other sequences in the same sample as well. The chain carries TRBV10-3 and TRBJ2-7; maybe TRBD1 (6 bases). V was cut by 6 bases and J by 3 bases, with 15 bases left in between. Germline V CDR1 and CDR2: ENHRY, SYGVKD. This CDR3 spans 14 amino acids. Written as DNA, the CDR3 is TGTGCCATCAGCCCTGGAACAGGGAACTACGAGCAGTACTTC. Encoded protein: CAISPGTGNYEQYF.

J is TRBJ2-7 and V is TRBV5-4, with TRBD2 matching over 10 bases. This CDR3 is built from 15 residues. Germline V gene sequence: CDR1 SGHNT, CDR2 YYREEE (reference sequence). J was trimmed by 3 bases and V by 1 base; bases with no gene match: 4. The CDR3 reads CASSLPLAGVYEQYF. The DNA for the CDR3 is TGTGCCAGCAGCTTGCCCCTAGCGGGGGTCTACGAGCAGTACTTC.

This clone has a single count. Additional DNA sequences in this sample encode the identical CDR3. This chain joins TRBV5-1 and TRBJ2-2, with 9 bases that match TRBD1. CDR3 length: 15 residues. The ends lost 4 bases at V and 0 bases at J; junction bases unmatched: 1. Germline V gene data show CDR1 as SGHRS and CDR2 as YFSETQ. The CDR3 loop reads CASSRTGANTGELFF. The CDR3 DNA reads as TGCGCCAGCAGCAGGACAGGGGCGAACACCGGGGAGCTGTTTTTT.

CDR3 sequence: CASSQEGGSTDTQYF. Written as DNA, the CDR3 is TGCGCCAGCAGCCAAGAGGGCGGAAGCACAGATACGCAGTATTTT. The chain links TRBV4-1 to TRBJ2-3; D ambiguous. Trimming pared 0 bases from V and 0 bases from J, leaving 7 bases between. Per germline, CDR1 MGHRA and CDR2 YSYEKL. CDR3 length equals 15 residues.